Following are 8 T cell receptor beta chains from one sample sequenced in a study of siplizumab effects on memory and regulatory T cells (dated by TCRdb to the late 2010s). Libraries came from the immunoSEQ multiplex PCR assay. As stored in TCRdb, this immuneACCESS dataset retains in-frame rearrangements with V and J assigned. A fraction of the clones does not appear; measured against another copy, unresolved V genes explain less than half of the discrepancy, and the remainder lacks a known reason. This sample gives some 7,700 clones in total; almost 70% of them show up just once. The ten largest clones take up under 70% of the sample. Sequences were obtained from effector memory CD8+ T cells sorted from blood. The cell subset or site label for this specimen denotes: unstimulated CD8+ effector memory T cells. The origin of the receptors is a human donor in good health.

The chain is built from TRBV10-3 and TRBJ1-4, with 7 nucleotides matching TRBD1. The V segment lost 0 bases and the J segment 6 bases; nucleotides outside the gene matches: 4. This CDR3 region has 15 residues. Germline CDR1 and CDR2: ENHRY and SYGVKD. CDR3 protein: CAISESRGGDEKLFF. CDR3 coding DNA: TGTGCCATCAGTGAGTCGAGAGGGGGCGATGAAAAACTGTTTTTT.

The CDR3 DNA is TGTGCCAGCAGTGATACTAGGACTAGCGGGCCTTACAATGAGCAGTTCTTC. It codes for CASSDTRTSGPYNEQFF. This chain links TRBV6-1 with TRBJ2-1, with 11 bases aligning to TRBD2. The CDR3 length is 17 residues. Trimming took 3 bases from V and 4 from J; bases not matched to a gene: 8. In germline, CDR1 is MNHNS, CDR2 SASEGT.

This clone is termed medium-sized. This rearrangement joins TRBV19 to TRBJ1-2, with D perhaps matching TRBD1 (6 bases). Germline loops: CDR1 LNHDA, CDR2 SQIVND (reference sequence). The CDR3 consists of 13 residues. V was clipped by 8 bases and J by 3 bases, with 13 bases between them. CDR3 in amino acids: CASGLRTDYGYTF. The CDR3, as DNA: TGTGCCAGTGGCCTAAGGACAGACTATGGCTACACCTTC.

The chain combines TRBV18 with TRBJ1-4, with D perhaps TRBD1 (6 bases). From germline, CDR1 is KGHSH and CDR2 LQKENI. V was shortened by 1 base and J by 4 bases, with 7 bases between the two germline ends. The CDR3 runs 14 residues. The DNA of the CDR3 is TGTGCCAGCTCACCACAGGGGGGTAATGAAAAACTGTTTTTT. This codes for CASSPQGGNEKLFF.

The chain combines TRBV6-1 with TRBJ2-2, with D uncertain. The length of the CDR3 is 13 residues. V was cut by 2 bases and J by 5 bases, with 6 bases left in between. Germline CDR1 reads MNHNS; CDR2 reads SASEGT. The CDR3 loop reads CASSEKGTGELFF. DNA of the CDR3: TGTGCCAGCAGTGAAAAGGGAACCGGGGAGCTGTTTTTT.

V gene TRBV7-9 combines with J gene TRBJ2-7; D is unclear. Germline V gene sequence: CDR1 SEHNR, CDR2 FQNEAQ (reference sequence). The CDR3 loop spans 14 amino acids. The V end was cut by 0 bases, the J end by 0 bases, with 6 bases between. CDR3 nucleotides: TGTGCCAGCAGCTTAGCAACTGACTCCTACGAGCAGTACTTC. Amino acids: CASSLATDSYEQYF.

The CDR3 sequence is CASSEGAGEQETQYF. The CDR3 DNA follows: TGTGCCAGCAGTGAAGGCGCGGGGGAGCAAGAGACCCAGTACTTC. The chain combines TRBV6-1 with TRBJ2-5, with 7 bases that match TRBD2. The V gene's germline CDR1 is MNHNS and CDR2 SASEGT. With 1 base clipped from V and 2 bases from J, the junction kept 4 bases outside the gene matches. CDR3 length equals 15 residues.

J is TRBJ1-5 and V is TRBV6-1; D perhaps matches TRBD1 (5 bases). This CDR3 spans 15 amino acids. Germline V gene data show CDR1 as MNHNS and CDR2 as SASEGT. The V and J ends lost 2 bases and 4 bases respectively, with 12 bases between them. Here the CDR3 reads CASSETGRGNQPQHF. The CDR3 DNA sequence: TGTGCCAGCAGTGAAACGGGCCGGGGGAATCAGCCCCAGCATTTT.